These 13 T cell receptor beta chains originate from one sample sequenced in a study of cytomegalovirus exposure and HLA in healthy donors. PCR was performed using 60 Vbeta and 13 Jbeta primers. Repertoires were generated with immunoSEQ multiplex PCR, while TCRdb's copy carries only in-frame clones and drops some. The sample lists 150,000 to 200,000 clones; 81% were seen once. Source material: PBMCs. Receptors were obtained from a woman aged 18 to 35 in good health and CMV-seropositive.

This chain links TRBV4-1 with TRBJ1-1, with D unresolved. CDR3 length: 12 residues. The V end was cut by 2 bases, the J end by 5 bases, with 6 bases between. CDR1 and CDR2 from the germline V gene are MGHRA and YSYEKL. CDR3 DNA: TGCGCCAGCAGCCAAAGGGAGACTGAAGCTTTCTTT. As protein: CASSQRETEAFF.

The sample holds one count of this clone. The J gene is TRBJ1-5, the V gene TRBV7-2; perhaps TRBD1 as D (6 bases). Germline V lookup: CDR1 SGHTA, CDR2 FQGNSA. V lost 3 bases, J lost 5 bases, and 11 bases lay in between. This CDR3 is built from 14 residues. The DNA of the CDR3 is TGTGCCAGCAGCTTTCAGGGGCGCGATCAGCCCCAGCATTTT. As protein: CASSFQGRDQPQHF.

This rearrangement joins TRBV6-5 to TRBJ1-2; 7 bases line up with TRBD1. The CDR3 spans 13 residues. V lost 7 bases and J lost 8; bases outside the gene matches: 10. The germline V gene has CDR1 MNHEY and CDR2 SVGAGI. Here the CDR3 reads CASTSTGIGGYTF. The DNA for the CDR3 is TGTGCCAGCACTTCGACAGGGATCGGGGGCTACACCTTC.

V and J are TRBV13 and TRBJ2-7; TRBD2 matches 7 bases. The CDR3 is made up of 16 amino acids. CDR1 is PRHDT and CDR2 is FYEKMQ in the germline V gene (reference sequence). Trimming removed 4 bases from V and 0 bases from J; junction bases left unmatched: 9. Here the CDR3 reads CASSSNLAGSSYEQYF. CDR3 DNA sequence: TGTGCCAGCAGCTCAAATTTAGCGGGTAGCTCCTACGAGCAGTACTTC.

The V and J genes are TRBV15 and TRBJ1-1; TRBD1 might be the D (5 bases). Trimming shortened V by 1 base and J by 4 bases, and 28 bases separated the two germline ends. Germline assignment: CDR1 LNHNV and CDR2 YYDKDF (reference sequence). The CDR3 loop spans 20 amino acids. The CDR3 protein is CATSRGKDIVRGLSFTEAFF. CDR3 bases: TGTGCCACCAGCAGAGGGAAAGATATTGTAAGGGGCCTAAGCTTCACTGAAGCTTTCTTT.

V usage is TRBV5-5 and J usage is TRBJ2-7, with D possibly TRBD2 on 5 matching bases. From germline, CDR1 is SGHKS and CDR2 YYEKEE (reference sequence). The V gene lost 0 bases and the J gene lost 2 bases, with 9 bases spanning the gap. The CDR3 is made up of 14 amino acids. Here the CDR3 reads CASSLVGSAYEQYF. The CDR3 nucleotides are TGTGCCAGCAGCTTGGTAGGGAGTGCCTACGAGCAGTACTTC.

This clone was found a few times. The rearrangement joins TRBV27 to TRBJ1-2, with 11 bases lining up with TRBD1. Germline V gene sequence: CDR1 MNHEY, CDR2 SMNVEV (reference sequence). The CDR3 totals 18 residues. The V gene end was trimmed by 4 bases and the J gene end by 6 bases; junction bases not matched to a gene: 16. CDR3 sequence reads: CASSYPRTGGDKTHGYTF. CDR3 DNA sequence: TGTGCCAGCAGTTATCCGCGGACAGGGGGCGATAAGACCCATGGCTACACCTTC.

In its sample, this clone was seen a few times. The chain recombines TRBV18 with TRBJ1-2; D remains unclear. Looked up from germline, CDR1 is KGHSH and CDR2 is LQKENI. Trimming removed 3 bases from V and 2 bases from J, with 7 bases in between. The CDR3 contains 13 residues. The CDR3 protein is CASSPPENYGYTF. The CDR3 region has the DNA TGTGCCAGCTCACCGCCGGAGAACTATGGCTACACCTTC.

The rearrangement uses TRBV30 and TRBJ1-2, with TRBD1 matching over 8 bases. The junction had 5 bases not matched to a gene; V was cut back by 6 bases and J by 2 bases. This CDR3 region has 13 residues. The germline V gene encodes CDR1 GTSNPN and CDR2 SVGIG (reference sequence). As DNA, the CDR3 is TGTGCCTGCCGAGGACAGGGCAACTATGGCTACACCTTC. This gives the protein CACRGQGNYGYTF.

The chain is built from TRBV15 and TRBJ1-5, with D hard to call. The CDR3 runs 13 residues. Deletions cut 4 bases from V and 11 bases from J, with 15 bases between. Per germline, CDR1 LNHNV and CDR2 YYDKDF (reference sequence). The CDR3 DNA reads as TGTGCCACCAGCATAAGAACAGTCCAGACCCAGCATTTT. Protein product: CATSIRTVQTQHF.

The chain employs TRBV9 and TRBJ1-2, with 9 bases lining up with TRBD1. The CDR3 is 17 amino acids. Germline lookup yields CDR1 SGDLS and CDR2 YYNGEE. The V and J ends lost 5 bases and 3 bases, in that order; junction bases with no gene match: 14. For the CDR3, the DNA is TGTGCCAGCAGTACTTCAGGGGACAGGGTATGGGACTATGGCTACACCTTC. Encoded protein: CASSTSGDRVWDYGYTF.

This chain joins TRBV6-8 and TRBJ2-7; 7 nucleotides match TRBD1. Germline loops: CDR1 MNHGY, CDR2 SAAAGT. There are 20 residues in the CDR3. After removal of 0 bases from V and 0 bases from J, the junction contained 17 bases not matched to a gene. The CDR3 region has the DNA TGTGCCAGCAGTTACTCCAAAACCAAAAGGGACAGACCGACCTCCTACGAGCAGTACTTC. This encodes CASSYSKTKRDRPTSYEQYF.

The chain couples TRBV7-8 to TRBJ1-1, with D perhaps matching TRBD1 (6 bases). From germline, CDR1 is SGHVS and CDR2 FQNEAQ. Trimming removed 6 bases at V and 5 bases at J, with 16 bases between. The CDR3 is made up of 14 amino acids. CDR3: CASSLGQPGTEAFF. CDR3 DNA sequence: TGTGCCAGCAGTCTAGGACAGCCGGGGACTGAAGCTTTCTTT.